This T cell receptor (beta chain) was observed in a study of cytomegalovirus exposure and HLA in healthy donors. Whole-study context: The 120 or so validation repertoires, a later analysis reported, used the same platform as the 550 to 800 first-cohort repertoires.

J gave up 1 base and V 0 bases, and 2 bases lay outside the gene matches. Germline V gives CDR1 SGHRS, CDR2 YFSETQ. CDR3 length equals 15 residues. In regard to this clone: Its specificity is not known.

The table came from immunoSEQ multiplex PCR; TCRdb's copy has only in-frame clones and leaves some out. The data contain some 64,000 clones, 90% to 97% of them singletons. The study's findings and limits: According to a later analysis, TCR clusters from the first cohort tended to co-occur in the 120 or so validation repertoires. As was reported, the classifier diagnosed cytomegalovirus status with high specificity and sensitivity. Investigators reported under 200 TCR beta chains as tied to cytomegalovirus.

The sequence was obtained from a woman aged 18-29 years in good health and CMV-seronegative. The chain carries TRBV5-1 and TRBJ1-1, with 8 bases fitting TRBD1. The sample taken for sequencing was PBMCs. CDR3 in DNA: TGCGCCAGCAGCTTGGCGGGGACAGGGAACACTGAAGCTTTCTTT. Residues: CASSLAGTGNTEAFF.